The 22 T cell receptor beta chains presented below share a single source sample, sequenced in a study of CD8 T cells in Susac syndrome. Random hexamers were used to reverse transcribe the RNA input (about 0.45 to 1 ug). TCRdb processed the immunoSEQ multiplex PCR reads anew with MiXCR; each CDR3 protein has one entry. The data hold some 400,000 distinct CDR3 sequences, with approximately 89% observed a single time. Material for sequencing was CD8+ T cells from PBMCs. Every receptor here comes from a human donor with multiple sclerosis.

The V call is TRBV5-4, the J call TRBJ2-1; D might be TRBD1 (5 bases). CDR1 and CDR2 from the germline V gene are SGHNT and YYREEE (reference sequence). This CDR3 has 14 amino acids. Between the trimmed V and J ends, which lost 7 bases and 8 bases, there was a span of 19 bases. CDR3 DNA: TGTGCCAGCGCGGCAGGGCTGATAGGGGATGAGCAGTTCTTC. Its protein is CASAAGLIGDEQFF. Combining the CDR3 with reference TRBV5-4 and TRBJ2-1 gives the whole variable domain ETGVTQSPTHLIKTRGQQVTLRCSSQSGHNTVSWYQQALGQGPQFIFQYYREEENGRGNFPPRFSGLQFPNYSSELNVNALELDDSALYLCASAAGLIGDEQFFGPGTRLTVL.

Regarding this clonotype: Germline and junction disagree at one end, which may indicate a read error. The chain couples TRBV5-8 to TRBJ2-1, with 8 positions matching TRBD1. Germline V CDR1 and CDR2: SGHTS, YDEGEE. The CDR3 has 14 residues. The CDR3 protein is CAGSLWTGYNEQFF. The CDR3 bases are TGTGCCGGCAGCTTGTGGACAGGGTACAATGAGCAGTTCTTC.

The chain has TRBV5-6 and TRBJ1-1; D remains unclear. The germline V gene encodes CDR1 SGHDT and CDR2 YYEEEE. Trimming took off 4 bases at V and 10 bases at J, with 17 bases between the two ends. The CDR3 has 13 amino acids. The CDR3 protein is CASSATVGSSAFF. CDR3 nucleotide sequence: TGTGCCAGCAGCGCCACCGTGGGCAGTTCAGCTTTCTTT. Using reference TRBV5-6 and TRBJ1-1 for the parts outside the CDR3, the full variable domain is DAGVTQSPTHLIKTRGQQVTLRCSPKSGHDTVSWYQQALGQGPQFIFQYYEEEERQRGNFPDRFSGHQFPNYSSELNVNALLLGDSALYLCASSATVGSSAFFGQGTRLTVV.

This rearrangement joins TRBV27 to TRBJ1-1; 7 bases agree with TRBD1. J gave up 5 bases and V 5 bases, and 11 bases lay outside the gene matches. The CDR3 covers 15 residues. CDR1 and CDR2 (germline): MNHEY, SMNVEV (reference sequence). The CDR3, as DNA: TGTGCCAGCAGTCCCCTGGGCCAGGGGGGGACTGAAGCTTTCTTT. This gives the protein CASSPLGQGGTEAFF.

CDR3 sequence reads: CASSGDREQPQHF. CDR3 DNA sequence: TGTGCCAGCAGCGGGGACAGGGAGCAGCCCCAGCATTTT. V usage is TRBV11-2 and J usage is TRBJ1-5; 9 bases line up with TRBD1. Trimming took 5 bases from V and 7 from J; bases not matched to a gene: 3. CDR1 and CDR2 from the germline V gene are SGHAT and FQNNGV. CDR3 length equals 13 residues.

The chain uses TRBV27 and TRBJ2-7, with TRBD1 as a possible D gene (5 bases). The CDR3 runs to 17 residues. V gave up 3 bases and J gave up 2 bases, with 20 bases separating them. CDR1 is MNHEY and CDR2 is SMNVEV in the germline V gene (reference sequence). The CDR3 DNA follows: TGTGCCAGCAGTTTCGGACAAGACGGACCGCCTGCCTACGAGCAGTACTTC. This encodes CASSFGQDGPPAYEQYF.

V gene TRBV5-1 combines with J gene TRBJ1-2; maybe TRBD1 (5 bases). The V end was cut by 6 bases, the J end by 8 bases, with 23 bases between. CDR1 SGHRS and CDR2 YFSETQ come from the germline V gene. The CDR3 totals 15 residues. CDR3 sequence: CASTDSAAGLIGYTF. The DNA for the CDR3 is TGCGCCAGCACCGACTCGGCAGCAGGGCTGATAGGCTACACCTTC.

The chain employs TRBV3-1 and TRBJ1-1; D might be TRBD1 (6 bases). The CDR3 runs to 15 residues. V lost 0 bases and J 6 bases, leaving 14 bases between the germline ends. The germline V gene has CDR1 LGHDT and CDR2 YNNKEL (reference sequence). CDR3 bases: TGTGCCAGCAGCCAAGATCGAGGGGGTTCCGCTGAAGCTTTCTTT. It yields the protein CASSQDRGGSAEAFF.

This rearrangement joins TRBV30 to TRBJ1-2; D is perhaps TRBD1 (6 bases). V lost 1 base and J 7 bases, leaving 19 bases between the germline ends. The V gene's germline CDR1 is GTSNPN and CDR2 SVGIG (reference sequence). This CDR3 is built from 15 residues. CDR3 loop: CAWSAEISRGSGYTF. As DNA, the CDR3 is TGTGCCTGGAGTGCTGAGATCTCCAGGGGAAGTGGCTACACCTTC.

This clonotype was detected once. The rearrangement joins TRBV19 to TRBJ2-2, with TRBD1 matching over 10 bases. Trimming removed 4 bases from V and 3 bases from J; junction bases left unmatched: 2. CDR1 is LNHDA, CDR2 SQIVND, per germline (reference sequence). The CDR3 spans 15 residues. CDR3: CASSTDRGDTGELFF. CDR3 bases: TGTGCCAGTAGTACGGACAGGGGGGACACCGGGGAGCTGTTTTTT.

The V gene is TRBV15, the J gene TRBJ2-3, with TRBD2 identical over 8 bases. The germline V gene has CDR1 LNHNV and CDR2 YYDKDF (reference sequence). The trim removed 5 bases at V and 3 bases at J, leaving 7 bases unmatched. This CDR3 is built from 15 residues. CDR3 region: CATSEAGRGTDTQYF. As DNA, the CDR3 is TGTGCCACCAGCGAAGCCGGGAGGGGTACAGATACGCAGTATTTT.

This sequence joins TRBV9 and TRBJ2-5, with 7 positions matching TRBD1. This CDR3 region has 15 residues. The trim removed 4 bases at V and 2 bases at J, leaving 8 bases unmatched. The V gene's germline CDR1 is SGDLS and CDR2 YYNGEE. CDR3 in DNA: TGTGCCAGCAGCCTTCGACAGGGCGGACAAGAGACCCAGTACTTC. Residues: CASSLRQGGQETQYF.

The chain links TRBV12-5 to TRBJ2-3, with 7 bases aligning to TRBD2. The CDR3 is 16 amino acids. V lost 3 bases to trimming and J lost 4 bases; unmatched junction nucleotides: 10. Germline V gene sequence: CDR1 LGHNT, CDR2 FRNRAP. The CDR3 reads CASGFRDAGVPDTQYF. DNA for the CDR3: TGTGCTAGTGGTTTCCGGGACGCGGGAGTACCAGATACGCAGTATTTT.

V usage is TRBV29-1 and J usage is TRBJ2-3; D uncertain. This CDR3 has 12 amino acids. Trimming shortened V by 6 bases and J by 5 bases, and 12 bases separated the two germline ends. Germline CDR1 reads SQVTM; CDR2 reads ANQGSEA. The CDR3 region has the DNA TGCAGCGTCCCTAGGACGGGAGATACGCAGTATTTT. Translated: CSVPRTGDTQYF.

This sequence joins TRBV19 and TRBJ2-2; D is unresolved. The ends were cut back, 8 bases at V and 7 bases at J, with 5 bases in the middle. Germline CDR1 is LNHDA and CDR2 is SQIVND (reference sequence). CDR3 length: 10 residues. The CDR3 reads CASFYGELFF. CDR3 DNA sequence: TGTGCCAGTTTCTACGGGGAGCTGTTTTTT.

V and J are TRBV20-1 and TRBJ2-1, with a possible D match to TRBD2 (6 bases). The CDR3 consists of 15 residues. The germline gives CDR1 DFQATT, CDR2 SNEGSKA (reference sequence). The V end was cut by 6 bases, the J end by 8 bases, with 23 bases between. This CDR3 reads CSAIEPGEEGYEQFF. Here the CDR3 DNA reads TGCAGTGCAATCGAACCGGGAGAAGAGGGCTATGAGCAGTTCTTC.

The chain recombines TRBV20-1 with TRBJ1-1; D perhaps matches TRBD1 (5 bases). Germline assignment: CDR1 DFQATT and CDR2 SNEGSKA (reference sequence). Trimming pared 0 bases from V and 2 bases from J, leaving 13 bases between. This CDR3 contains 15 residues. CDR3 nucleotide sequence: TGCAGTGCTAGAGACCCGGGACGGGGAAACACTGAAGCTTTCTTT. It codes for CSARDPGRGNTEAFF.

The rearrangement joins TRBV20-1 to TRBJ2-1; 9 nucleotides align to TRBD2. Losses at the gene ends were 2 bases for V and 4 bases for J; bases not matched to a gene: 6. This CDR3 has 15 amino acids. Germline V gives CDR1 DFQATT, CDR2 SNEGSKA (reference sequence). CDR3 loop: CSARSVAGDYNEQFF. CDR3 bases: TGCAGTGCTAGATCGGTAGCGGGGGATTACAATGAGCAGTTCTTC.

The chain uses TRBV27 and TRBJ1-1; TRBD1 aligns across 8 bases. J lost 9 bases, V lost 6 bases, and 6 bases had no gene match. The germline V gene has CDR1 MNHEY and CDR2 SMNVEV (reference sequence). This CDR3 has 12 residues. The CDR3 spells CASRTGDDQAFF. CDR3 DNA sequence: TGTGCCAGCAGGACAGGGGATGATCAAGCTTTCTTT.

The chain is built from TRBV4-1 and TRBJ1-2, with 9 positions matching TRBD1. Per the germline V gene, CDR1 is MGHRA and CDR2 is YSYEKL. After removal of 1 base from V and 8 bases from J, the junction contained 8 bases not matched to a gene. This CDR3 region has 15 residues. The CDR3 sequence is CASSQVTGQGPGYTF. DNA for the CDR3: TGCGCCAGCAGCCAAGTCACGGGACAGGGCCCCGGCTACACCTTC.

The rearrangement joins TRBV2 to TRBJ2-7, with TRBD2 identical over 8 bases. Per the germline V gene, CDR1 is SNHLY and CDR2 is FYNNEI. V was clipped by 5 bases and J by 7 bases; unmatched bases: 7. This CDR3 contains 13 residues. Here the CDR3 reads CASSTPGGEEQYF. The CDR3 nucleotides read TGTGCCAGCAGTACCCCGGGGGGGGAAGAGCAGTACTTC.

CDR3 region: CASSPAGTSYEAFF. CDR3 sequence (DNA): TGTGCCAGCTCTCCCGCGGGGACCAGTTACGAAGCTTTCTTT. The gene calls are TRBV18 and TRBJ1-1; D might be TRBD1 (5 bases). Germline-derived CDR1 and CDR2 are KGHSH and LQKENI. The CDR3 loop spans 14 amino acids. The V end lost 6 bases, the J end lost 8 bases, and 19 bases lay between the germline ends.